A selection of T cell receptor beta chains follows, all from one sample in a study of blood T cell repertoires in COVID-19. Assay: immunoSEQ multiplex PCR; the TCRdb copy retains only in-frame clones and omits some. This table holds approximately 290,000 clones, around 82% found once. The sample comprised peripheral blood. Every receptor here comes from a human donor with COVID-19, enrolled during active disease. The donor label of this sample is uncertain. CDR3s leave out the opening cysteine and the closing phenylalanine or tryptophan. A D gene is named only where the DNA matches it firmly.

v_call: TRBV19
d_call: TRBD1
cdr3_aa: ASSPGQDPYEQY

v_call: TRBV7-2
d_call: .
cdr3_aa: ASRTGGSSYGYT

v_call: TRBV6-7
d_call: TRBD1
cdr3_aa: ASSYPGQTIGSNQPQH

v_call: TRBV7-2
d_call: .
cdr3_aa: ASSSSPLEEQY

v_call: TRBV2
d_call: TRBD2
cdr3_aa: ASKPGLGSYEQY

v_call: TRBV19
d_call: TRBD2
cdr3_aa: ASSLLAGGPGGETQY

v_call: TRBV28
d_call: .
cdr3_aa: ASSLQRNEQY

v_call: TRBV19
d_call: TRBD2
cdr3_aa: ASSIKNSGRGNTQY

v_call: TRBV23-1
d_call: TRBD1
cdr3_aa: ASSQLGQVTGANVLT

v_call: TRBV7-2
d_call: TRBD2
cdr3_aa: ASSPSGRGIDTQY

v_call: TRBV18
d_call: .
cdr3_aa: ASSPPDRQRETQY

v_call: TRBV9
d_call: .
cdr3_aa: ASSVLTDPNYGYT

v_call: TRBV20-1
d_call: .
cdr3_aa: SAARNTEAF

v_call: TRBV6-5
d_call: TRBD1
cdr3_aa: ASSYLDRVEYEQY

v_call: TRBV6-5
d_call: .
cdr3_aa: ASIMDSGYTGELF

v_call: TRBV7-3
d_call: TRBD2
cdr3_aa: ASSPGDSGGPFDEQF

v_call: TRBV7-3
d_call: TRBD1
cdr3_aa: ASRLTGGEDTQY

v_call: TRBV28
d_call: TRBD1
cdr3_aa: ASSSRQGKAGQPQH

v_call: TRBV5-8
d_call: TRBD2
cdr3_aa: ASSYKGTSGDTQY

v_call: TRBV7-2
d_call: .
cdr3_aa: ASSLEGRGGYNSPLH

v_call: TRBV29-1
d_call: .
cdr3_aa: SVGPGGDTEAF

v_call: TRBV6-5
d_call: .
cdr3_aa: ASSYSVAESETQY

v_call: TRBV7-2
d_call: TRBD1
cdr3_aa: ASSLDGDRDYT

v_call: TRBV29-1
d_call: .
cdr3_aa: SVEVTANTEAF

v_call: TRBV10-2
d_call: TRBD2
cdr3_aa: ASSPRSGRAGDTQY

v_call: TRBV27
d_call: .
cdr3_aa: ASTNGLNNSPLH

v_call: TRBV15
d_call: TRBD1
cdr3_aa: ATSGQVF

v_call: TRBV6-6
d_call: .
cdr3_aa: ASSAGGIGYT